These T cell receptor beta chains were read from a single sample in a study of identical twins. One entry per CDR3 protein results from TCRdb running MiXCR on the 5' RACE reads. Of 200,000 to 250,000 distinct CDR3 sequences in the sample, about 7.5% were seen once. These sequences were also reported in another study, on yellow fever vaccine responses in identical twins.

Sequencing was done on a sample of memory (CD45RO+) T cells sorted from blood. The receptors shown here come from a woman aged 18-29 years in good health. The CDR3 runs from the conserved cysteine through the conserved F or W. A D gene is named only where the DNA matches it firmly. Only part of the rows carry a size: once, few, many, or a class if the clone is expanded.

CDR3	DNA	D	V	J	size
CASSQGTGRTDTQYF	TGTGCCAGCAGCCAAGGGACAGGGAGGACAGATACGCAGTATTTT	TRBD1	TRBV3-1	TRBJ2-3	many
CSARDPAGVRQPQHF	TGCAGTGCTAGAGATCCAGCGGGTGTCCGTCAGCCCCAGCATTTT	NA	TRBV20-1	TRBJ1-5	few
CASSQEIAITQYF	TGTGCCAGCAGCCAAGAAATAGCGATTACGCAGTATTTT	NA	TRBV3-1	TRBJ2-3	many
CASKIRALGGEQYF	TGTGCCAGCAAAATACGGGCTCTTGGAGGGGAGCAGTACTTC	NA	TRBV7-2	TRBJ2-7	few
CSAPRPGNTEAFF	TGCAGTGCCCCTCGTCCGGGGAACACTGAAGCTTTCTTT	NA	TRBV20-1	TRBJ1-1	many
CASSIKGSNQPQHF	TGTGCCAGCAGTATCAAGGGTAGCAATCAGCCCCAGCATTTT	NA	TRBV6-2/TRBV6-3	TRBJ1-5	few
CASSQDRTSGGGSTDTQYF	TGTGCCAGCAGCCAAGATCGGACTAGCGGGGGCGGGAGCACAGATACGCAGTATTTT	TRBD2	TRBV4-2	TRBJ2-3	many
CASYDLAVVGSYNEQFF	TGTGCCAGCTACGACCTAGCGGTAGTAGGGTCCTACAATGAGCAGTTCTTC	TRBD2	TRBV28	TRBJ2-1	NA
CSARGPTDYEQYF	TGCAGTGCTAGAGGCCCAACTGACTACGAGCAGTACTTC	NA	TRBV20-1	TRBJ2-7	many
CASSLGLAQETQYF	TGTGCCAGCAGTTTAGGGCTAGCACAAGAGACCCAGTACTTC	NA	TRBV12-3/TRBV12-4	TRBJ2-5	many
CASSFQGATGELFF	TGTGCCAGCAGTTTCCAGGGGGCAACCGGGGAGCTGTTTTTT	TRBD1	TRBV27	TRBJ2-2	few
CASSESRATETQYF	TGTGCCAGCAGTGAATCCAGGGCGACAGAGACCCAGTACTTC	NA	TRBV25-1	TRBJ2-5	few
CASSKRDTGELFF	TGTGCCAGCAGCAAACGAGACACCGGGGAGCTGTTTTTT	NA	TRBV5-4	TRBJ2-2	many
CASSVGLADYNEQFF	TGTGCCAGCAGCGTAGGACTAGCGGACTACAATGAGCAGTTCTTC	TRBD2	TRBV9	TRBJ2-1	NA
CASSLAGPNQPQHF	TGTGCCAGCAGCTTAGCCGGGCCGAATCAGCCCCAGCATTTT	NA	TRBV7-2	TRBJ1-5	few
CASRRTTTYEQYF	TGTGCCAGCAGGAGGACTACCACCTACGAGCAGTACTTC	NA	TRBV6-6	TRBJ2-7	NA
CASSETGLSRGFFSSYNEQFF	TGTGCCAGCAGTGAAACAGGCCTCAGCCGGGGGTTTTTTAGCTCCTACAATGAGCAGTTCTTC	NA	TRBV2	TRBJ2-1	few
CASSSEQYF	TGTGCCAGCAGCAGCGAGCAGTACTTC	NA	TRBV7-9	TRBJ2-7	many
CASSSAAYTEAFF	TGTGCCAGCTCTTCTGCGGCCTACACTGAAGCTTTCTTT	NA	TRBV18	TRBJ1-1	few
CASSRLLAGNYNEQFF	TGTGCCAGCAGTCGACTACTAGCGGGGAACTACAATGAGCAGTTCTTC	TRBD2	TRBV6-2/TRBV6-3	TRBJ2-1	NA
CASSYPPGTAVGNTEAFF	TGTGCCAGCAGTTACCCGCCCGGGACAGCGGTAGGGAACACTGAAGCTTTCTTT	TRBD1	TRBV28	TRBJ1-1	few
CASSQDSGDRAYTIYF	TGTGCCAGCAGCCAAGATTCCGGGGACAGGGCATACACCATATATTTT	TRBD1	TRBV4-2	TRBJ1-3	NA